This TCR beta chain was found in a study of blood T cell repertoires in COVID-19. As handled by the study authors: Reference gene primer amplification gave estimated nucleated cell counts. Libraries were prepared by immunoSEQ multiplex PCR; TCRdb keeps only in-frame clonotypes and omits some of them. Clonal size and the V and J genes are those of that table, whereas D and trimming came from the DNA. The sample consists of 17,000 or so clones, roughly 89% of them appearing once. The sequencing input was peripheral blood. The sequence was collected from a human donor in a cohort sampled during active COVID-19.

In DNA, the CDR3 is TGTGCCAGCAGTCCCTCCGGCGGGGGGTACAATGAGCAGTTCTTC. This translates into CASSPSGGGYNEQFF. The chain uses TRBV6-2 or TRBV6-3 and TRBJ2-1; 8 nucleotides line up with TRBD2. Germline V gene data show CDR1 as MNHEY and CDR2 as SVGEGT. V was pared by 5 bases and J by 4 bases, with 7 bases of the junction left unmatched. The CDR3 is 15 residues long.